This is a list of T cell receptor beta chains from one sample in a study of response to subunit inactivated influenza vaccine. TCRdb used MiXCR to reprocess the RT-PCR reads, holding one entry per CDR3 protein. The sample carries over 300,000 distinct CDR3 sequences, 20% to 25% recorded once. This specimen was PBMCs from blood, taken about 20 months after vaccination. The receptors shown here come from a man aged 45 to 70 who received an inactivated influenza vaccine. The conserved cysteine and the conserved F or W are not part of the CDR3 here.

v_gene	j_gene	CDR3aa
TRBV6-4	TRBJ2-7	ASGGKTEQY
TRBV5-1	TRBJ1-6	ASSSSGGGNSPLH
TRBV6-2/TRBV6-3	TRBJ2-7	ASSYAGREFSYEQY
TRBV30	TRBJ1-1	AWSVGRVGEAF
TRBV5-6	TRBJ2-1	ASSLYSGPILYNEQF
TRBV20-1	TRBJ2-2	SARYGGELF
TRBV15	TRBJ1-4	ATSKSGGADEKLF
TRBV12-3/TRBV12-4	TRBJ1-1	AGSLGGQNTEAF
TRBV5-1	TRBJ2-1	ASSLPPGPQF
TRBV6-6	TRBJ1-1	ASSYGETEAF
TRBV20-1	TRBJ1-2	SARGGIRLSYGYT
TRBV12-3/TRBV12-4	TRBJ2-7	ASSSHGSSIEQY
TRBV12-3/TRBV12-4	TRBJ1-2	ASSLTSTNHGYT
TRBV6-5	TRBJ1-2	ASSYSSGLGYGYT
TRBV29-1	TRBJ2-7	SVALHLNYEQY
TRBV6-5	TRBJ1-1	ASSYSIGRTEAF
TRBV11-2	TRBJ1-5	ASGTGGNSNQPQH
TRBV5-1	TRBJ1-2	ASSFDGQNYGYT
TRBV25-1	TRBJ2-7	ASSGILAGGREQY
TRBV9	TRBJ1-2	ASSIRTLDYGYT
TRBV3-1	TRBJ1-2	ASSHYGDGYT
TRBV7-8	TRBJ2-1	ASSSSGGGSPYNEQF
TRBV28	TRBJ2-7	ASSRVYEQY
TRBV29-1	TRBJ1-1	SVEELAGEAF
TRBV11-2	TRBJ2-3	ASSQIGTQY
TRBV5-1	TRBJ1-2	ASSLTGFGYGYT
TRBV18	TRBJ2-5	ASSPRRSMGTSGRPYQETQY